These T cell receptor beta chains were read from a single sample in a study of blood T cell repertoires in COVID-19. Clones were sequenced by immunoSEQ multiplex PCR, and TCRdb holds only the in-frame ones, with some missing. The top ten hold less than 3% of the sample, which has more than 200,000 clones, 85% to 90% seen once. Source material: peripheral blood. The receptor set was obtained from a woman aged 55-69 years with acute or convalescent COVID-19. Both conserved end residues are part of each CDR3. The order of the fields is J gene, V gene, D gene, clone size, CDR3 protein, CDR3 DNA. The D gene is left open where the match is weak. Part of the rows lack a size; the others show once, few, many or a class for expanded clones.

j_call: TRBJ1-6
v_call: TRBV25-1
d_call: NA
clone_size: NA
cdr3_aa: CASSEAGVGSPLHF
cdr3_nt: TGTGCCAGCAGTGAAGCCGGGGTGGGATCACCCCTCCACTTT

j_call: TRBJ2-7
v_call: TRBV10-3
d_call: TRBD2
clone_size: NA
cdr3_aa: CAISTFSGRASEQYF
cdr3_nt: TGTGCCATCAGCACCTTTAGCGGGAGGGCCTCCGAGCAGTACTTC

j_call: TRBJ1-2
v_call: TRBV20-1
d_call: TRBD1
clone_size: NA
cdr3_aa: CSASYPGQGAYGYTF
cdr3_nt: TGCAGTGCTAGTTATCCGGGACAGGGAGCCTATGGCTACACCTTC

j_call: TRBJ2-3
v_call: TRBV7-3
d_call: TRBD2
clone_size: NA
cdr3_aa: CASSSLRTSGATDTQYF
cdr3_nt: TGTGCCAGCAGCTCACTGCGGACTAGCGGGGCAACAGATACGCAGTATTTT

j_call: TRBJ1-2
v_call: TRBV27
d_call: NA
clone_size: NA
cdr3_aa: CASSSTVLYGYTF
cdr3_nt: TGTGCCAGCAGTTCGACAGTTCTCTATGGCTACACCTTC

j_call: TRBJ1-1
v_call: TRBV6-4
d_call: NA
clone_size: NA
cdr3_aa: CASRNTDRNTEAFF
cdr3_nt: TGTGCCAGCAGAAACACGGACAGGAACACTGAAGCTTTCTTT

j_call: TRBJ2-3
v_call: TRBV28
d_call: TRBD2
clone_size: NA
cdr3_aa: CASSLSGIAGSTDTQYF
cdr3_nt: TGTGCCAGCAGTTTATCGGGGATAGCGGGGAGCACAGATACGCAGTATTTT

j_call: TRBJ1-2
v_call: TRBV3-1/TRBV3-2
d_call: TRBD1
clone_size: few
cdr3_aa: CASSQGTGLGYTF
cdr3_nt: TGTGCCAGCAGCCAAGGGACAGGGCTGGGCTACACCTTC

j_call: TRBJ2-3
v_call: TRBV14
d_call: TRBD2
clone_size: NA
cdr3_aa: CASSRRAGGFADTQYF
cdr3_nt: TGTGCCAGCAGCCGTAGGGCGGGGGGGTTTGCAGATACGCAGTATTTT

j_call: TRBJ2-5
v_call: TRBV12-5
d_call: NA
clone_size: NA
cdr3_aa: CASGLGREETQYF
cdr3_nt: TGTGCTAGTGGTTTGGGCAGGGAAGAGACCCAGTACTTC

j_call: TRBJ2-1
v_call: TRBV4-2
d_call: NA
clone_size: NA
cdr3_aa: CASSQDWAGNNEQFF
cdr3_nt: TGTGCCAGCAGCCAAGATTGGGCGGGTAACAATGAGCAGTTCTTC

j_call: TRBJ1-5
v_call: TRBV27
d_call: TRBD1
clone_size: NA
cdr3_aa: CASSLLAGDRAQPQHF
cdr3_nt: TGTGCCAGCAGTCTTCTAGCGGGGGACAGGGCACAGCCCCAGCATTTT

j_call: TRBJ1-2
v_call: TRBV6-1
d_call: TRBD1
clone_size: NA
cdr3_aa: CASRGQGALYGYTF
cdr3_nt: TGTGCCAGCAGGGGACAGGGGGCCCTGTATGGCTACACCTTC

j_call: TRBJ2-5
v_call: TRBV7-2
d_call: TRBD2
clone_size: medium-sized
cdr3_aa: CASSLVLGGSGETQYF
cdr3_nt: TGTGCCAGCAGCTTAGTTTTGGGGGGGTCAGGGGAGACCCAGTACTTC

j_call: TRBJ2-5
v_call: TRBV5-6
d_call: NA
clone_size: NA
cdr3_aa: CASSLAFEAQYF
cdr3_nt: TGTGCCAGCAGCTTGGCCTTTGAGGCCCAGTACTTC

j_call: TRBJ2-3
v_call: TRBV3-1/TRBV3-2
d_call: NA
clone_size: once
cdr3_aa: CASSQASLSTDTQYF
cdr3_nt: TGTGCCAGCAGCCAAGCTTCCCTGAGCACAGATACGCAGTATTTT

j_call: TRBJ2-2
v_call: TRBV15
d_call: TRBD1
clone_size: NA
cdr3_aa: CATSRETGGLNTGELFF
cdr3_nt: TGTGCCACCAGCAGAGAAACAGGGGGCCTGAACACCGGGGAGCTGTTTTTT

j_call: TRBJ1-2
v_call: TRBV7-9
d_call: NA
clone_size: NA
cdr3_aa: CASSLVPDVTGYTF
cdr3_nt: TGTGCCAGCAGCTTAGTCCCAGATGTTACTGGCTACACCTTC

j_call: TRBJ2-1
v_call: TRBV7-2
d_call: NA
clone_size: once
cdr3_aa: CASSQDRGDTYYNEQFF
cdr3_nt: TGTGCCAGCAGCCAAGACCGAGGGGACACCTACTACAATGAGCAGTTCTTC

j_call: TRBJ2-7
v_call: TRBV5-5
d_call: TRBD2
clone_size: NA
cdr3_aa: CASSPETSGSYEQYF
cdr3_nt: TGTGCCAGCAGCCCGGAGACTAGCGGGAGCTACGAGCAGTACTTC

j_call: TRBJ1-2
v_call: TRBV12-3/TRBV12-4
d_call: NA
clone_size: once
cdr3_aa: CASKDARYGYTF
cdr3_nt: TGTGCCAGCAAAGACGCGAGGTATGGCTACACCTTC

j_call: TRBJ1-2
v_call: TRBV10-3
d_call: NA
clone_size: once
cdr3_aa: CAISAQTDIYGYTF
cdr3_nt: TGTGCCATCAGTGCCCAGACGGACATCTATGGCTACACCTTC

j_call: TRBJ2-7
v_call: TRBV29-1
d_call: TRBD1
clone_size: NA
cdr3_aa: CSVGQGAFSEQYF
cdr3_nt: TGCAGCGTCGGACAGGGGGCCTTTAGCGAGCAGTACTTC

j_call: TRBJ2-5
v_call: TRBV29-1
d_call: TRBD2
clone_size: NA
cdr3_aa: CSVGSSGGALWEETQYF
cdr3_nt: TGCAGCGTTGGAAGTAGCGGGGGGGCTCTATGGGAAGAGACCCAGTACTTC

j_call: TRBJ1-1
v_call: TRBV29-1
d_call: NA
clone_size: NA
cdr3_aa: CSVQGWNTEAFF
cdr3_nt: TGCAGCGTGCAGGGGTGGAACACTGAAGCTTTCTTT

j_call: TRBJ2-2
v_call: TRBV11-2
d_call: TRBD2
clone_size: NA
cdr3_aa: CASKLERAGAGELFF
cdr3_nt: TGTGCCAGCAAGCTAGAAAGAGCGGGAGCCGGGGAGCTGTTTTTT

j_call: TRBJ2-2
v_call: TRBV9
d_call: TRBD2
clone_size: NA
cdr3_aa: CASSLIPSGGTGELFF
cdr3_nt: TGTGCCAGCAGCCTCATCCCCAGCGGGGGTACCGGGGAGCTGTTTTTT

j_call: TRBJ1-3
v_call: TRBV28
d_call: NA
clone_size: few
cdr3_aa: CASSLKGGAFSGNTIYF
cdr3_nt: TGTGCCAGCAGTTTAAAAGGGGGGGCCTTCTCTGGAAACACCATATATTTT

j_call: TRBJ1-2
v_call: TRBV5-1
d_call: TRBD1
clone_size: NA
cdr3_aa: CASRPGTESNYGYTF
cdr3_nt: TGCGCCAGCAGGCCCGGGACAGAAAGTAACTATGGCTACACCTTC